What follows describes a single TCR beta chain. The antigen is undetermined. With 5 bases removed from V and 1 base from J, the gap between germline ends came to 6 bases. Germline V lookup: CDR1 SGHRS, CDR2 YFSETQ. This CDR3 is built from 12 residues. These data come from a study of cytomegalovirus exposure and HLA in healthy donors. Study-wide results and caveats: According to a subsequent analysis, TCR clusters identified in the first cohort showed a tendency to co-occur across the roughly 120 validation repertoires. Among TCR beta chains, those listed as cytomegalovirus-associated numbered over 150.

The repertoire was sequenced with immunoSEQ multiplex PCR; TCRdb's copy has only in-frame clones and lacks some. This table holds fewer than 250,000 clones, around 78% found once. The clonotype was recovered from a woman younger than 35 in good health and CMV-seronegative. This rearrangement joins TRBV5-1 to TRBJ1-1, with unresolved D. The sequenced sample consisted of PBMCs. CDR3 protein: CASRVSNTEAFF. The CDR3 DNA reads as TGCGCCAGCAGGGTTTCGAACACTGAAGCTTTCTTT.